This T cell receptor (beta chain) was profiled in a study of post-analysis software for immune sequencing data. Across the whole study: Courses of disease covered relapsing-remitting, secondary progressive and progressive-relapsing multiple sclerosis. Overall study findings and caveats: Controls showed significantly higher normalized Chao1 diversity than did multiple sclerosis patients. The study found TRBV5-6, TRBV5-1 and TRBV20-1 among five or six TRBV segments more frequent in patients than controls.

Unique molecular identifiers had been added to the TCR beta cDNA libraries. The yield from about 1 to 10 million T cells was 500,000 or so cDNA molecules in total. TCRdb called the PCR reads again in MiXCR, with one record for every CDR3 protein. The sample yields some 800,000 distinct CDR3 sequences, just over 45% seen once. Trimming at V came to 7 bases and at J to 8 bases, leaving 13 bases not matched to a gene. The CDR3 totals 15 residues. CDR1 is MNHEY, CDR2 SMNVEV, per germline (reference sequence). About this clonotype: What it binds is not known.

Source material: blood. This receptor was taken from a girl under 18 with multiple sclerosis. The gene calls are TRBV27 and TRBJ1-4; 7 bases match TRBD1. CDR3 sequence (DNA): TGTGCCAGCACCATTACAGGGGATGGTCGAGAAAAACTGTTTTTT. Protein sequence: CASTITGDGREKLFF.